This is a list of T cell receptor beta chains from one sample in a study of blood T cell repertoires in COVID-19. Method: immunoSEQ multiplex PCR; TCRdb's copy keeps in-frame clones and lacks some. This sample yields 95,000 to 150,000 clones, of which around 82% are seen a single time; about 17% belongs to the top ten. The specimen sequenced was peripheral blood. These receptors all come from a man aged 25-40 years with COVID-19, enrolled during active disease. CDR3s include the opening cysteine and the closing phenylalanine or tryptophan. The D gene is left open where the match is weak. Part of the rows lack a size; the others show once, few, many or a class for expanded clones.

CDR3 DNA: TGTGCCAGCAGTTTACGGCCGAGGGCTCGACTCCACTTT
CDR3 protein: CASSLRPRARLHF
clone size: .
V gene: TRBV28
D gene: .
J gene: TRBJ1-6

CDR3 DNA: TGTGCCATCTTCCCCGGGAAAACTAACTATGGCTACACCTTC
CDR3 protein: CAIFPGKTNYGYTF
clone size: .
V gene: TRBV21-1
D gene: .
J gene: TRBJ1-2

CDR3 DNA: TGTGCCAGCAGCTCGGACAGGCTCGTTGGCTACACCTTC
CDR3 protein: CASSSDRLVGYTF
clone size: .
V gene: TRBV11-3
D gene: TRBD1
J gene: TRBJ1-2

CDR3 DNA: TGTGCCAGCAGCGGGGAGCGGGCCACAGATACGCAGTATTTT
CDR3 protein: CASSGERATDTQYF
clone size: once
V gene: TRBV27
D gene: .
J gene: TRBJ2-3

CDR3 DNA: TGTGCCAAAACCCGGGACTTTCAAGCCGAGCAGTACTTC
CDR3 protein: CAKTRDFQAEQYF
clone size: .
V gene: TRBV7-8
D gene: .
J gene: TRBJ2-7

CDR3 DNA: TGTGCCAGCAGCTTACAAGGGGCTCGTTCACCCCTCCACTTT
CDR3 protein: CASSLQGARSPLHF
clone size: .
V gene: TRBV11-3
D gene: .
J gene: TRBJ1-6

CDR3 DNA: TGTGCCAGCCCCGGCGGGTACTTTGGCAGGCGCGGTCCGACTTATTATAGCAATCAGCCCCAGCATTTT
CDR3 protein: CASPGGYFGRRGPTYYSNQPQHF
clone size: .
V gene: TRBV3-1/TRBV3-2
D gene: .
J gene: TRBJ1-5

CDR3 DNA: TGTGCCAGCGGACGACAGGGGAAGCGGCCCCAGCATTTT
CDR3 protein: CASGRQGKRPQHF
clone size: .
V gene: TRBV2
D gene: TRBD1
J gene: TRBJ1-5

CDR3 DNA: TGTGCCAGCAGTTATAGATACGAGCAGTACTTC
CDR3 protein: CASSYRYEQYF
clone size: .
V gene: TRBV28
D gene: .
J gene: TRBJ2-7

CDR3 DNA: TGTGCTAGTGGTCCCCGGGGCTCTGGAAACACCATATATTTT
CDR3 protein: CASGPRGSGNTIYF
clone size: .
V gene: TRBV12-5
D gene: .
J gene: TRBJ1-3

CDR3 DNA: TGTGCCAGCAGTGAAGTCAGGGAGGTTAATCAGCCCCAGCATTTT
CDR3 protein: CASSEVREVNQPQHF
clone size: .
V gene: TRBV6-1
D gene: .
J gene: TRBJ1-5

CDR3 DNA: TGTGCCAGCAGCCAAGATGACAGTAACACTGAAGCTTTCTTT
CDR3 protein: CASSQDDSNTEAFF
clone size: .
V gene: TRBV4-2
D gene: .
J gene: TRBJ1-1

CDR3 DNA: TGTGCCAGCAGCCCACGGACTAGAAATGAGCAGTTCTTC
CDR3 protein: CASSPRTRNEQFF
clone size: .
V gene: TRBV7-2
D gene: TRBD2
J gene: TRBJ2-1

CDR3 DNA: TGTGCCAGCAGCCGGTCGGGGGGTAACGCCAAAAACATTCAGTACTTC
CDR3 protein: CASSRSGGNAKNIQYF
clone size: .
V gene: TRBV11-2
D gene: TRBD2
J gene: TRBJ2-4

CDR3 DNA: TGTGCCAGTAGTATTAATCTAGCGGCCGCGAACACCGGGGAGCTGTTTTTT
CDR3 protein: CASSINLAAANTGELFF
clone size: few
V gene: TRBV19
D gene: TRBD2
J gene: TRBJ2-2

CDR3 DNA: TGTGCCAGCAGCCGGGTAGGACTAGCGATCCAAGAGACCCAGTACTTC
CDR3 protein: CASSRVGLAIQETQYF
clone size: .
V gene: TRBV14
D gene: TRBD2
J gene: TRBJ2-5

CDR3 DNA: TGTGCCAGCAACGGACTAGCGGGGCAGTACGAGCAGTACTTC
CDR3 protein: CASNGLAGQYEQYF
clone size: .
V gene: TRBV2
D gene: TRBD2
J gene: TRBJ2-7

CDR3 DNA: TGTGCCAGCAGCACACGGGTAGCGGGGCACACAGATACGCAGTATTTT
CDR3 protein: CASSTRVAGHTDTQYF
clone size: once
V gene: TRBV11-2
D gene: TRBD2
J gene: TRBJ2-3

CDR3 DNA: TGTGCCAGCAGCTTAGACCGGGGGTACGGCTATGGCTACACCTTC
CDR3 protein: CASSLDRGYGYGYTF
clone size: few
V gene: TRBV7-8
D gene: .
J gene: TRBJ1-2

CDR3 DNA: TGTGCCAGCACCTCACTAGGACCTTCTAATGAAAAACTGTTTTTT
CDR3 protein: CASTSLGPSNEKLFF
clone size: .
V gene: TRBV27
D gene: .
J gene: TRBJ1-4

CDR3 DNA: TGTGCCAGTACCCCATCCCTCCCTGGACAGGTCAAATATGGCTACACCTTC
CDR3 protein: CASTPSLPGQVKYGYTF
clone size: .
V gene: TRBV19
D gene: TRBD1
J gene: TRBJ1-2

CDR3 DNA: TGTGCCAGCAGAAAAGGACAGGATCGTGGTCAGCCCCAGCATTTT
CDR3 protein: CASRKGQDRGQPQHF
clone size: .
V gene: TRBV19
D gene: TRBD1
J gene: TRBJ1-5

CDR3 DNA: TGTGCCAGCAGCCCCCAGGGGGCGAACACTGAAGCTTTCTTT
CDR3 protein: CASSPQGANTEAFF
clone size: once
V gene: TRBV7-9
D gene: TRBD1
J gene: TRBJ1-1

CDR3 DNA: TGCGCCAGCAGCCCGGGACAGGGGGCAAACACCATATATTTT
CDR3 protein: CASSPGQGANTIYF
clone size: .
V gene: TRBV5-1
D gene: TRBD1
J gene: TRBJ1-3

CDR3 DNA: TGTGCCACCAGTGACTCATGGACTAGCGGGGGGGAAATCAATGAGCAGTTCTTC
CDR3 protein: CATSDSWTSGGEINEQFF
clone size: .
V gene: TRBV24-1
D gene: TRBD2
J gene: TRBJ2-1

CDR3 DNA: TGTGCCAGCAGCCCTCGGGACAGGTCATATGGCTACACCTTC
CDR3 protein: CASSPRDRSYGYTF
clone size: .
V gene: TRBV11-1
D gene: TRBD1
J gene: TRBJ1-2

CDR3 DNA: TGTGCCAGCAGCCCGCCCATCGGGACAGGGAGCCAAGAGACCCAGTACTTC
CDR3 protein: CASSPPIGTGSQETQYF
clone size: .
V gene: TRBV3-1/TRBV3-2
D gene: TRBD1
J gene: TRBJ2-5

CDR3 DNA: TGTGCCAGCAGCTGGAACAGTTTACAAGAGACCCAGTACTTC
CDR3 protein: CASSWNSLQETQYF
clone size: .
V gene: TRBV11-1
D gene: .
J gene: TRBJ2-5

CDR3 DNA: TGTGCCAGCAAGAGTTACTTCCCTGAAGCTTTCTTT
CDR3 protein: CASKSYFPEAFF
clone size: few
V gene: TRBV2
D gene: .
J gene: TRBJ1-1

CDR3 DNA: TGTGCCAGTAGTCCTGGACAGGGAAAGTTCTACGAGCAGTACTTC
CDR3 protein: CASSPGQGKFYEQYF
clone size: few
V gene: TRBV19
D gene: TRBD1
J gene: TRBJ2-7

CDR3 DNA: TGTGCCTGGAGCCCTAATTGGACAGGGGCTATAGGATCACCCCTCCACTTT
CDR3 protein: CAWSPNWTGAIGSPLHF
clone size: .
V gene: TRBV30
D gene: TRBD1
J gene: TRBJ1-6

CDR3 DNA: TGTGCCAGCAGCTTAGTGCAGTCAGCGTACGAGCAGTACTTC
CDR3 protein: CASSLVQSAYEQYF
clone size: .
V gene: TRBV7-2
D gene: .
J gene: TRBJ2-7

CDR3 DNA: TGTGCCAGCAGCCCCCGTACTCCTTTAATAGCGGGGCTCAGGGACAATGAGCAGTTCTTC
CDR3 protein: CASSPRTPLIAGLRDNEQFF
clone size: .
V gene: TRBV9
D gene: TRBD2
J gene: TRBJ2-1

CDR3 DNA: TGTGCCAGCAGCGGCCGGGACAGGAAAAACATTCAGTACTTC
CDR3 protein: CASSGRDRKNIQYF
clone size: .
V gene: TRBV11-2
D gene: TRBD1
J gene: TRBJ2-4

CDR3 DNA: TGTGCCAGCAGTTTACACTACGAGCAGTACTTC
CDR3 protein: CASSLHYEQYF
clone size: .
V gene: TRBV12-3/TRBV12-4
D gene: .
J gene: TRBJ2-7

CDR3 DNA: TGTGCCATCAGTGCTTTACAGGGGGCACGCGCCTACGAGCAGTACTTC
CDR3 protein: CAISALQGARAYEQYF
clone size: few
V gene: TRBV10-3
D gene: TRBD1
J gene: TRBJ2-7

CDR3 DNA: TGTGCCAGCAGCCGTAGGGGGAGCAATGAAAAACTGTTTTTT
CDR3 protein: CASSRRGSNEKLFF
clone size: .
V gene: TRBV9
D gene: .
J gene: TRBJ1-4

CDR3 DNA: TGCGCCAGCAGCCAAGAGTGGGGCATTGGTAATTCACCCCTCCACTTT
CDR3 protein: CASSQEWGIGNSPLHF
clone size: few
V gene: TRBV4-3
D gene: .
J gene: TRBJ1-6

CDR3 DNA: TGTGCCACCACCGAAGGAGGGAGAGGCGCAGATACGCAGTATTTT
CDR3 protein: CATTEGGRGADTQYF
clone size: .
V gene: TRBV24-1
D gene: .
J gene: TRBJ2-3

CDR3 DNA: TGTGCCAGCAGAACAGGGGTAAACATTGGTGAGCAGTTCTTC
CDR3 protein: CASRTGVNIGEQFF
clone size: .
V gene: TRBV3-1/TRBV3-2
D gene: TRBD1
J gene: TRBJ2-1

CDR3 DNA: TGTGCCATCAGTGTAGTCTCTGGGGCCAACGTCCTGACTTTC
CDR3 protein: CAISVVSGANVLTF
clone size: .
V gene: TRBV10-3
D gene: .
J gene: TRBJ2-6

CDR3 DNA: TGTGCCAGCAGCCATGGAGCGGGAGGCTTCAATGAGCAGTTCTTC
CDR3 protein: CASSHGAGGFNEQFF
clone size: once
V gene: TRBV4-2
D gene: TRBD2
J gene: TRBJ2-1

CDR3 DNA: TGCGCCAGCAGCCTTTCGGGTAATAATTCACCCCTCCACTTT
CDR3 protein: CASSLSGNNSPLHF
clone size: .
V gene: TRBV5-1
D gene: .
J gene: TRBJ1-6

CDR3 DNA: TGTGCCAGCAGCTACTTGTACGGTGGCTACACCTTC
CDR3 protein: CASSYLYGGYTF
clone size: .
V gene: TRBV11-3
D gene: .
J gene: TRBJ1-2

CDR3 DNA: TGTGCCAGCAGCCAAGAAATAGGACAGGGCCATCAGCCCCAGCATTTT
CDR3 protein: CASSQEIGQGHQPQHF
clone size: many
V gene: TRBV4-2
D gene: TRBD1
J gene: TRBJ1-5

CDR3 DNA: TGTGCCACCAGTGATCCGGCCGCAGGGTCCACTGAAGCTTTCTTT
CDR3 protein: CATSDPAAGSTEAFF
clone size: .
V gene: TRBV24-1
D gene: .
J gene: TRBJ1-1

CDR3 DNA: TGCGCCAGCAGCTTGTACAGGCGGACCGGGGAGCTGTTTTTT
CDR3 protein: CASSLYRRTGELFF
clone size: .
V gene: TRBV5-1
D gene: .
J gene: TRBJ2-2

CDR3 DNA: TGTGCCTGCCTAAACAGCGGCGACTACTCTGGAAACACCATATATTTT
CDR3 protein: CACLNSGDYSGNTIYF
clone size: .
V gene: TRBV30
D gene: .
J gene: TRBJ1-3

CDR3 DNA: TGTGCCATCCCGGGGGTAAACTCTAACTATGGCTACACCTTC
CDR3 protein: CAIPGVNSNYGYTF
clone size: .
V gene: TRBV2
D gene: .
J gene: TRBJ1-2

CDR3 DNA: TGTGCCAAGGGGGCGAACCATAATTCACCCCTCCACTTT
CDR3 protein: CAKGANHNSPLHF
clone size: .
V gene: TRBV2
D gene: TRBD1
J gene: TRBJ1-6

CDR3 DNA: TGTGCCAGCAGCCCTGGGACTAGCGGATCCCTCTACAATGAGCAGTTCTTC
CDR3 protein: CASSPGTSGSLYNEQFF
clone size: .
V gene: TRBV11-2
D gene: TRBD2
J gene: TRBJ2-1

CDR3 DNA: TGTGCCAGCAGCCCCGGGACAGGGAATACCGGGGAGCTGTTTTTT
CDR3 protein: CASSPGTGNTGELFF
clone size: .
V gene: TRBV7-7
D gene: TRBD1
J gene: TRBJ2-2

CDR3 DNA: TGTGCCAGCAGTCGATCCTCCGGGACAGGGGAATCACCCCTCCACTTT
CDR3 protein: CASSRSSGTGESPLHF
clone size: .
V gene: TRBV27
D gene: TRBD1
J gene: TRBJ1-6

CDR3 DNA: TGTGCCAGCAGCTTAAAAGGGCCCCGGGGGCAGGGGGATTCACCCCTCCACTTT
CDR3 protein: CASSLKGPRGQGDSPLHF
clone size: .
V gene: TRBV7-2
D gene: TRBD1
J gene: TRBJ1-6

CDR3 DNA: TGCGCCAGCAGCTTTCTTACAGGGGGCTATGGCTACACCTTC
CDR3 protein: CASSFLTGGYGYTF
clone size: .
V gene: TRBV5-1
D gene: TRBD1
J gene: TRBJ1-2

CDR3 DNA: TGTGCCAGCACCCTGGCAGGCCTGATGAACACTGAAGCTTTCTTT
CDR3 protein: CASTLAGLMNTEAFF
clone size: .
V gene: TRBV28
D gene: .
J gene: TRBJ1-1

CDR3 DNA: TGTGCCAGCAGCCCAGGGGACCGGTCACCCCTCCACTTT
CDR3 protein: CASSPGDRSPLHF
clone size: .
V gene: TRBV7-8
D gene: .
J gene: TRBJ1-6